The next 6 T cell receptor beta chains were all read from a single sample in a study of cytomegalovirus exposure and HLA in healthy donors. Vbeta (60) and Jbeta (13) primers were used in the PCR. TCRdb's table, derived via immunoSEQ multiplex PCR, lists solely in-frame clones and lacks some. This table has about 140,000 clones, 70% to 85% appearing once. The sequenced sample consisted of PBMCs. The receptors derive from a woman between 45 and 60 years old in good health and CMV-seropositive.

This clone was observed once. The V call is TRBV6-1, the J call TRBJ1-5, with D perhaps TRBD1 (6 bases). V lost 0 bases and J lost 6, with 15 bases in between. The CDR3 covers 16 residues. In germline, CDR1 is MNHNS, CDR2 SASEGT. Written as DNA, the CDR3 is TGTGCCAGCAGTGAAGCGCTTATGGGGGCCGGTCAGCCCCAGCATTTT. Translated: CASSEALMGAGQPQHF.

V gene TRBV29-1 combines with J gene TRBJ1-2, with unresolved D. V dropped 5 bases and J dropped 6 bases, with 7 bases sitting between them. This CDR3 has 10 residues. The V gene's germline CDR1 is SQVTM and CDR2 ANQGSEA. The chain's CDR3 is CSVYGDGYTF. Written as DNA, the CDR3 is TGCAGCGTTTACGGGGATGGCTACACCTTC.

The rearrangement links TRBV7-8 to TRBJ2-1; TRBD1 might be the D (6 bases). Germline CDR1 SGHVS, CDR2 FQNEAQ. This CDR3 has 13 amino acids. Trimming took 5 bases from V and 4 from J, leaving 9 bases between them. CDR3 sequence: CASSIDRYNEQFF. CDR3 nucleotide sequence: TGTGCCAGCAGCATCGACAGGTACAATGAGCAGTTCTTC.

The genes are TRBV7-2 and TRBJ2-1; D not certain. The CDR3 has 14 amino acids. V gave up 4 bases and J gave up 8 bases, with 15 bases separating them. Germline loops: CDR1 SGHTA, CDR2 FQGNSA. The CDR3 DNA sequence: TGTGCCAGCAGCTCAGGAACTGCCCGGCATGAGCAGTTCTTC. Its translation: CASSSGTARHEQFF.

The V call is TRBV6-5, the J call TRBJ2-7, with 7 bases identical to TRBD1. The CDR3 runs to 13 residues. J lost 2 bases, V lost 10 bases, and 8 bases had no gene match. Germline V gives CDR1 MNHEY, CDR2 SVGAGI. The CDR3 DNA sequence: TGTGCCACCAAGAAACAGGGGACCTACGAGCAGTACTTC. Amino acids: CATKKQGTYEQYF.

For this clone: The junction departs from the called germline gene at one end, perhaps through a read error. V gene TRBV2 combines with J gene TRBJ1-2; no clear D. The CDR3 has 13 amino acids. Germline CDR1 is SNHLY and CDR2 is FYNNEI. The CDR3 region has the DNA TGTGCCAGCACCATGGGGTTTTTGGACTTACCTCGCTTC. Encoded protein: CASTMGFLDLPRF.